One and the same sample provided the 18 T cell receptor beta chains below, sequenced in a study of shared clonotypes between healthy human individuals. Clones were sequenced by immunoSEQ multiplex PCR, and TCRdb holds only the in-frame ones, with some missing. Of 2,100,000 or so clones in the sample, 90% to 96% were seen once. The sample taken for sequencing was naive CD4+ T cells sorted from blood. Subset described: CD45RA+ positively selected. The receptors shown here come from a young man in good health.

The CDR3 nucleotides are TGTGCCAGCAGTGAGAATCCGAACACTGAAGCTTTCTTT. This translates into CASSENPNTEAFF. V and J are TRBV25-1 and TRBJ1-1; D is unclear. CDR3 length: 13 residues. Germline V gene lookup returns CDR1 MGHDK and CDR2 SYGVNS. The germline V and J ends were trimmed by 3 bases and 1 base, with 6 bases remaining between them.

This chain connects TRBV19 to TRBJ1-5; 7 nucleotides line up with TRBD1. This CDR3 is 18 amino acids long. Germline CDR1 is LNHDA and CDR2 is SQIVND (reference sequence). Trimming took 5 bases from V and 2 from J; bases not matched to a gene: 15. The DNA for the CDR3 is TGTGCCAGTAGTCCCAGGACAGGTTACCCTTGGGGCAATCAGCCCCAGCATTTT. Translating gives CASSPRTGYPWGNQPQHF.

V usage is TRBV4-1 and J usage is TRBJ2-2; 7 nucleotides align to TRBD1. Per the germline V gene, CDR1 is MGHRA and CDR2 is YSYEKL. CDR3 length: 16 amino acids. Losses at the gene ends were 1 base for V and 1 base for J; bases not matched to a gene: 3. CDR3 residues: CASSQADRVNTGELFF. The CDR3 DNA reads as TGCGCCAGCAGCCAAGCCGACAGGGTGAACACCGGGGAGCTGTTTTTT.

The rearrangement joins TRBV11-2 to TRBJ2-5, with a possible D match to TRBD2 (5 bases). This CDR3 has 16 amino acids. Trimming pared 1 base from V and 5 bases from J, leaving 17 bases between. Germline V gene sequence: CDR1 SGHAT, CDR2 FQNNGV. DNA for the CDR3: TGTGCCAGCAGCTTAGTTCCCGGGCTAGCCGCGGAGACCCAGTACTTC. Amino acid sequence: CASSLVPGLAAETQYF.

J is TRBJ1-2 and V is TRBV6-6; D gene unclear. Trimming left V 2 bases short and J 8 bases short, with 18 bases between. The CDR3 is made up of 15 amino acids. CDR1 is MNHNY, CDR2 SVGAGI, per germline (reference sequence). The CDR3 nucleotides are TGTGCCAGCAGTTACCCAAAGGCCGGAATGTTAGGCTACACCTTC. It encodes CASSYPKAGMLGYTF.

Note on this clone: Within the sample, other DNA sequences also encode this same CDR3. The chain employs TRBV14 and TRBJ2-5, with unresolved D. Per the germline V gene, CDR1 is SGHDN and CDR2 is FVKESK. The CDR3 has 12 residues. Trimming stripped 0 bases from V and 8 bases from J, with 7 bases between. CDR3: CASSQDRVTQYF. For the CDR3, the DNA is TGTGCCAGCAGCCAAGATAGAGTAACCCAGTACTTC. Using reference TRBV14 and TRBJ2-5 for the parts outside the CDR3, the full variable domain is EAGVTQFPSHSVIEKGQTVTLRCDPISGHDNLYWYRRVMGKEIKFLLHFVKESKQDESGMPNNRFLAERTGGTYSTLKVQPAELEDSGVYFCASSQDRVTQYFGPGTRLLVL.

J is TRBJ1-6 and V is TRBV30; D gene unclear. Germline V gene data show CDR1 as GTSNPN and CDR2 as SVGIG (reference sequence). The ends were cut back, 3 bases at V and 11 bases at J, with 14 bases in the middle. This CDR3 is built from 13 residues. CDR3 nucleotide sequence: TGTGCCTGGAGGCCGGACTCTTCCCCACCCCTCCACTTT. This sequence encodes CAWRPDSSPPLHF.

The rearrangement links TRBV9 to TRBJ2-2; either TRBD1 or TRBD2 may supply D (5 bases each). V was cut by 4 bases and J by 4 bases, with 14 bases left in between. CDR1 is SGDLS, CDR2 YYNGEE, per germline. The CDR3 is 15 residues long. The CDR3 bases are TGTGCCAGCAGCTGGGGTCGGGACGGCACCGGGGAGCTGTTTTTT. This gives the protein CASSWGRDGTGELFF.

In its sample, this clone was seen a few times. The rearrangement joins TRBV6-1 to TRBJ1-5; 8 bases match TRBD1. CDR1 is MNHNS and CDR2 is SASEGT in the germline V gene. The V gene end was trimmed by 7 bases and the J gene end by 5 bases; junction bases not matched to a gene: 4. The CDR3 loop spans 13 amino acids. The CDR3 DNA follows: TGTGCCAGCACCCAGGGGGCTTATCAGCCCCAGCATTTT. The encoded protein is CASTQGAYQPQHF.

The V call is TRBV2, the J call TRBJ2-2, with 15 bases identical to TRBD2. The J segment lost 7 bases and the V segment lost 6 bases, leaving 9 bases of the junction unmatched. Germline CDR1 and CDR2: SNHLY and FYNNEI. The CDR3 covers 17 residues. CDR3 region: CASSNYGTSGRSGELFF. CDR3 nucleotide sequence: TGTGCCAGCAGCAACTACGGGACTAGCGGGAGGAGCGGGGAGCTGTTTTTT.

This chain joins TRBV7-2 and TRBJ2-5; perhaps TRBD2 as D (5 bases). V gave up 5 bases and J gave up 5 bases, with 21 bases separating them. The CDR3 extends over 16 amino acids. Germline-derived CDR1 and CDR2 are SGHTA and FQGNSA. CDR3 bases: TGTGCCAGCAGCCGGAGTTCGGGGAGTACGGGCGAGACCCAGTACTTC. Translated, it gives CASSRSSGSTGETQYF.

With respect to this clone: Other DNA sequences in this specimen translate into the identical CDR3. V and J are TRBV10-3 and TRBJ1-1; TRBD1 might be the D (6 bases). Trimming removed 4 bases from V and 0 bases from J, with 9 bases in between. The CDR3 has 14 residues. The germline CDR1 and CDR2 sequences are ENHRY and SYGVKD. CDR3 bases: TGTGCCATCAGTGGGCAGGGGATGAACACTGAAGCTTTCTTT. This codes for CAISGQGMNTEAFF.

This chain links TRBV18 with TRBJ1-2; 7 bases fit TRBD1. The CDR3 sequence is 13 residues long. V lost 4 bases to trimming and J lost 6 bases; unmatched junction nucleotides: 5. Germline lookup yields CDR1 KGHSH and CDR2 LQKENI. DNA of the CDR3: TGTGCCAGCTCACGGGACAGTTACGATGGCTACACCTTC. This sequence encodes CASSRDSYDGYTF.

This chain connects TRBV6-5 to TRBJ2-7; tentatively, D is TRBD2 (6 bases). Germline-derived CDR1 and CDR2 are MNHEY and SVGAGI. CDR3 length: 14 amino acids. V shed 4 bases and J shed 6 bases, with 16 bases lying between them. The CDR3, as DNA: TGTGCCAGCAGTTCCTCACCGGGAGTTATCGAGCAGTACTTC. Protein product: CASSSSPGVIEQYF.

The rearrangement joins TRBV11-2 to TRBJ2-1; D uncertain. The CDR3 has 15 amino acids. V shed 0 bases and J shed 2 bases, with 8 bases lying between them. CDR1 is SGHAT and CDR2 is FQNNGV in the germline V gene. In DNA, the CDR3 is TGTGCCAGCAGCTTAGAAGGTCAGCCCTACAATGAGCAGTTCTTC. Translation gives CASSLEGQPYNEQFF.

J is TRBJ1-6 and V is TRBV2; 8 bases are a match to TRBD1. CDR1 is SNHLY and CDR2 is FYNNEI in the germline V gene. CDR3 length: 14 amino acids. V shed 5 bases and J 10 bases; nucleotides not matched to a gene: 7. In DNA, the CDR3 is TGTGCCAGCAGTACCCAGGGGGCTCAATCACCCCTCCACTTT. This gives the protein CASSTQGAQSPLHF.

Comment on this clone: One junction end disagrees with the germline gene, perhaps due to a read error. The chain is built from TRBV7-7 and TRBJ2-5; D remains ambiguous. The CDR3 has 13 amino acids. CDR1 is SSHAT, CDR2 FNYEAQ, per germline (reference sequence). In nucleotides, the CDR3 is TGTGCTAGCAGCTCCGGGTTCCAAGAGACCCAGTACTTC. This gives the protein CASSSGFQETQYF.

The chain links TRBV7-8 to TRBJ2-7; 8 bases match TRBD2. Trimming took 3 bases from V and 2 from J; bases not matched to a gene: 6. Germline loops: CDR1 SGHVS, CDR2 FQNEAQ. This CDR3 has 15 residues. This chain's CDR3 is CASSLYSGTPYEQYF. CDR3 DNA: TGTGCCAGCAGCTTGTATAGCGGGACCCCCTACGAGCAGTACTTC.